What follows is one T cell receptor beta chain and its context. Antigen specificity is unknown. CDR1 is KGHSH, CDR2 LQKENI, per germline. This CDR3 region has 16 residues. V dropped 3 bases and J dropped 1 base, with 13 bases sitting between them. This entry comes from a study of human T cells and chemical hapten exposure. General study results and limits: DPC sensitization did not alter TCRs above 1 in 1000 frequency.

Described time point: pre-sensitization, week 0. Treatment noted: therapeutic diphenylcyclopropenone sensitization with weekly scalp DPC. TCRdb reprocessed the RACE reads via MiXCR and lists one record per CDR3 protein. This sample has 85,000 to 130,000 distinct CDR3 sequences, with around 10% found just once. The chain recombines TRBV18 with TRBJ1-5; D may be TRBD1 (5 bases). Sequences were derived from whole blood, sampled in connection with sensitization to the hapten diphenylcyclopropenone (DPC). The TCR originated in a woman in her forties or fifties with alopecia areata. Some clones in this sample may be carry-over from other donors' samples. The CDR3 DNA sequence: TGTGCCAGCTCACCGGGGGTTGGGGGAAGCAATCAGCCCCAGCATTTT. Translation gives CASSPGVGGSNQPQHF. The full variable domain, rest sourced from reference TRBV18 and TRBJ1-5, is NAGVMQNPRHLVRRRGQEARLRCSPMKGHSHVYWYRQLPEEGLKFMVYLQKENIIDESGMPKERFSAEFPKEGPSILRIQQVVRGDSAAYFCASSPGVGGSNQPQHFGDGTRLSIL.